This T cell receptor (beta chain) came from a study of cytomegalovirus exposure and HLA in healthy donors. Points from the study as a whole: The authors listed about 170 TCR beta chains as cytomegalovirus-associated. Diagnosis of cytomegalovirus status made by the classifier reportedly showed high specificity and sensitivity.

Looked up from germline, CDR1 is MDHEN and CDR2 is SYDVKM. CDR3 length equals 12 residues. V was cut by 6 bases and J by 5 bases, with 8 bases left in between. This clone was detected once. Antigen unknown. Sequencing was performed with immunoSEQ multiplex PCR; in TCRdb, only in-frame clones are kept and a portion is missing. Of about 130,000 clones listed, 94% are singletons. The rearrangement uses TRBV28 and TRBJ1-3, with a tentative D call TRBD1 (6 bases). This receptor was obtained from a young man in good health and CMV-seropositive. The source material was PBMCs. DNA for the CDR3: TGTGCCAGCAGACAGGGAAGAAACACCATATATTTT. Protein product: CASRQGRNTIYF.